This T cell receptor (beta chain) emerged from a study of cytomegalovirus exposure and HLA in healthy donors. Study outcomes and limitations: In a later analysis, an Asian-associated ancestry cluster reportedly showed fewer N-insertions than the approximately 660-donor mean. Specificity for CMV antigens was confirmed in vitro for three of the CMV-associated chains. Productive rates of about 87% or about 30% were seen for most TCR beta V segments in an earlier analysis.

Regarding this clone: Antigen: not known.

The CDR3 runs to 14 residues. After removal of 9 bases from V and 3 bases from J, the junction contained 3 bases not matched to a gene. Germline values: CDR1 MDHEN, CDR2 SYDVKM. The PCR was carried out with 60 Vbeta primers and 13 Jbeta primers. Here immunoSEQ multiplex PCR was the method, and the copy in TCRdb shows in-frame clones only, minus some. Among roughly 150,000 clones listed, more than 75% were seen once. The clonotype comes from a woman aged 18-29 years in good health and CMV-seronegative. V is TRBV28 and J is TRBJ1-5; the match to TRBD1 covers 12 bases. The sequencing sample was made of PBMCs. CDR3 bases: TGTGCCAGTGGGACAGGGGGCCCCAATCAGCCCCAGCATTTT. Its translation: CASGTGGPNQPQHF.